This paragraph reports one TCR beta chain. The antigen is unknown. Repertoires were generated with immunoSEQ multiplex PCR, while TCRdb's copy carries only in-frame clones and drops some. This table has approximately 110,000 clones, approximately 90% appearing once. This entry belongs to a study of CD4+ T cells in melanoma. Study-level points and caveats: In melanoma, neoantigen-specific CD4+ T cells reportedly differed in differentiation state. A reported correlation linked neoantigen-specific CD4+ T cells to CD8+, macrophage and B cell function.

This TCR was recovered from a human donor with melanoma. Sequenced: peripheral blood.

The CDR3 loop is CAIMDGGGETQYF. The CDR3 nucleotides read TGTGCCATCATGGACGGGGGAGGGGAGACCCAGTACTTC. The chain employs TRBV10-3 and TRBJ2-5; 7 nucleotides match TRBD2. The V gene end was trimmed by 7 bases and the J gene end by 5 bases; junction bases not matched to a gene: 7. The V gene's germline CDR1 is ENHRY and CDR2 SYGVKD. This CDR3 has 13 residues.